This T cell receptor (beta chain) comes out of a study of T-cell memory formation after mild COVID-19. Findings and limits, study-wide: CD4/CD8 balance held among clones contracting day 15 to 85, and later expanders leaned CD4+.

TCRdb redid the calling of the 5' RACE reads with MiXCR, one entry per CDR3 protein. The sample carries approximately 350,000 distinct CDR3 sequences, 25% to 30% recorded once. The CDR3 length is 15 residues. With 0 bases removed from V and 1 base from J, the gap between germline ends came to 10 bases. CDR1 and CDR2 from the germline V gene are SGHRS and YFSETQ. Regarding this clonotype: Antigen: not known.

Material for sequencing was PBMCs or a T cell subset sorted from them (not recorded which). V usage is TRBV5-1 and J usage is TRBJ2-5; D possibly matches TRBD1 or TRBD2 (5 bases each). This receptor was taken from an adult woman who had mild COVID-19 (a few samples of this study predate the infection). Cell type and time point are not known. CDR3 region: CASSLEGSGQETQYF. The DNA of the CDR3 is TGCGCCAGCAGCTTGGAGGGGAGCGGCCAAGAGACCCAGTACTTC.